These 20 T cell receptor beta chains came from one sample sequenced in a study of OX40 agonist ivuxolimab in advanced cancers. This table comes from immunoSEQ multiplex PCR, and its TCRdb copy is limited to in-frame clones, with some not included. In the table there are tens of thousands of clones, 89% of which are singletons. The input for sequencing was CD4+ or CD8+ T cells sorted from blood, taken in a trial of the OX40 agonist ivuxolimab. These receptors were collected from an adult with an advanced solid tumor such as melanoma, head and neck, liver or kidney cancer.

The rearrangement uses TRBV5-1 and TRBJ2-7, with D hard to call. Germline-derived CDR1 and CDR2 are SGHRS and YFSETQ. V dropped 3 bases and J dropped 2 bases, with 3 bases sitting between them. This CDR3 has 11 residues. The CDR3 here is CASSSAYEQYF. The DNA of the CDR3 is TGCGCCAGCAGCTCCGCCTACGAGCAGTACTTC.

V is TRBV29-1 and J is TRBJ2-7, with TRBD2 matching over 10 bases. The V segment lost 1 base and the J segment 7 bases; nucleotides outside the gene matches: 10. This CDR3 spans 15 amino acids. Germline V gene sequence: CDR1 SQVTM, CDR2 ANQGSEA. The CDR3 loop is CSVEARLAGVGEQYF. CDR3 sequence (DNA): TGCAGCGTTGAAGCGCGGCTAGCGGGAGTCGGGGAGCAGTACTTC.

The rearrangement uses TRBV10-3 and TRBJ1-1, with D uncertain. V was trimmed by 5 bases and J by 4 bases, leaving 8 bases between them. Germline V CDR1 and CDR2: ENHRY, SYGVKD. The CDR3 totals 12 residues. CDR3 sequence reads: CAISYLGTEAFF. The DNA for the CDR3 is TGTGCCATCAGTTACTTGGGCACTGAAGCTTTCTTT.

The V and J genes are TRBV6-5 and TRBJ2-7; D possibly corresponds to TRBD1 (5 bases). The length of the CDR3 is 15 residues. Trimming took off 4 bases at V and 0 bases at J, with 13 bases between the two ends. CDR1 is MNHEY, CDR2 SVGAGI, per germline. The CDR3: CASSSRQFTSYEQYF. Written as DNA, the CDR3 is TGTGCCAGCAGTTCCAGACAGTTCACCTCCTACGAGCAGTACTTC.

This sequence joins TRBV11-3 and TRBJ2-3; 8 bases fit TRBD2. This CDR3 comprises 14 residues. Germline CDR1 SGHNT, CDR2 YENEEA. The V segment lost 5 bases and the J segment 2 bases; nucleotides outside the gene matches: 3. In DNA form, the CDR3 reads TGTGCCAGCAGCGAAGCGGGAGCCACAGATACGCAGTATTTT. Protein sequence: CASSEAGATDTQYF. Based on the CDR3 plus reference TRBV11-3 and TRBJ2-3, the full variable domain is EAGVVQSPRYKIIEKKQPVAFWCNPISGHNTLYWYLQNLGQGPELLIRYENEEAVDDSQLPKDRFSAERLKGVDSTLKIQPAELGDSAVYLCASSEAGATDTQYFGPGTRLTVL.

V usage is TRBV6-5 and J usage is TRBJ1-4; a weak D match, TRBD1 (5 bases). V gave up 6 bases and J gave up 16 bases, with 21 bases separating them. The CDR3 runs 13 residues. Germline V CDR1 and CDR2: MNHEY, SVGAGI. The CDR3 DNA reads as TGTGCCAGCAGCCCCTTCGACAGAGAAAACTGGTTTTTT. It yields the protein CASSPFDRENWFF.

This clone occurred once. The gene calls are TRBV10-3 and TRBJ2-1; 7 nucleotides align to TRBD2. The CDR3 runs 15 residues. V was clipped by 10 bases and J by 0 bases; unmatched bases: 9. Germline CDR1 ENHRY, CDR2 SYGVKD. CDR3 in amino acids: CATSSGTSSYNEQFF. As DNA, the CDR3 is TGTGCCACTTCTAGCGGAACCAGCTCCTACAATGAGCAGTTCTTC.

The chain employs TRBV27 and TRBJ1-4; D is possibly TRBD1 (6 bases). CDR3 length: 14 residues. V lost 7 bases to trimming and J lost 8 bases, with 17 bases between them. CDR1 is MNHEY, CDR2 SMNVEV, per germline (reference sequence). The CDR3 DNA reads TGTGCCAGCACGCCGCTAGGGGGAAGAGAAAAACTGTTTTTT. Protein sequence: CASTPLGGREKLFF.

The chain joins TRBV6-6 to TRBJ1-2; D call uncertain. The CDR3 has 11 residues. The germline V and J ends were trimmed by 7 bases and 2 bases, with 5 bases remaining between them. Germline loops: CDR1 MNHNY, CDR2 SVGAGI (reference sequence). The CDR3 protein is CASNQNYGYTF. The CDR3 DNA reads TGTGCCAGCAACCAGAACTATGGCTACACCTTC.

The CDR3 spells CASTLLGTGGKEAFF. In DNA, the CDR3 is TGTGCCAGCACCCTACTGGGGACAGGGGGTAAGGAAGCTTTCTTT. The chain joins TRBV11-2 to TRBJ1-1; TRBD1 agrees at 11 bases. The CDR3 covers 15 residues. Losses at the gene ends were 7 bases for V and 8 bases for J; bases not matched to a gene: 12. The germline gives CDR1 SGHAT, CDR2 FQNNGV.

This chain links TRBV27 with TRBJ2-3, with 9 bases matching TRBD2. The CDR3 loop spans 15 amino acids. Germline trimming cut 4 bases from V and 4 bases from J; bases unmatched to any gene: 6. The germline gives CDR1 MNHEY, CDR2 SMNVEV (reference sequence). In DNA, the CDR3 is TGTGCCAGCAGTTGGGTAGCGGGAGTGTCAGATACGCAGTATTTT. It yields the protein CASSWVAGVSDTQYF.

With respect to this clone: Since the CDR3 does not end with the conserved phenylalanine or tryptophan, this likely comes from a read error. It is unclear where the CDR3 begins or ends on the DNA, so no DNA is shown, and the CDR3 is as TCRdb lists it. CDR3 protein: CARPLVVVNKV. The chain is built from TRBV5-3 and TRBJ2-6. TRBV5-3 is labeled an ORF, and its function is uncertain. The CDR3 sequence runs 11 residues, both termini included.

This clone was seen just once. This chain uses TRBV6-5 with TRBJ2-7; 11 bases fit TRBD2. The germline V gene encodes CDR1 MNHEY and CDR2 SVGAGI. This CDR3 comprises 15 residues. Trimming removed 5 bases from V and 2 bases from J; junction bases left unmatched: 5. The CDR3, as DNA: TGTGCCAGCAGTCAGACTAGCGGGGACCCCTACGAGCAGTACTTC. It specifies CASSQTSGDPYEQYF.

The V call is TRBV5-3, the J call TRBJ1-2, with a possible D match to TRBD1 (5 bases). TRBV5-3 is classed as an ORF, of uncertain function. V was trimmed by 0 bases and J by 2 bases, leaving 23 bases between them. The CDR3 is 19 residues long. The CDR3 sequence: CARSLEWDGKGTGNYGYTF. The CDR3 DNA reads TGTGCCAGAAGCTTGGAGTGGGACGGCAAGGGGACGGGGAACTATGGCTACACCTTC.

This sequence joins TRBV4-3 and TRBJ2-5; the D gene is possibly TRBD2 (5 bases). V lost 1 base, J lost 4 bases, and 16 bases lay in between. There are 16 residues in the CDR3. Germline assignment: CDR1 LGHNA and CDR2 YSLEER. This chain's CDR3 is CASSQGLRELGETQYF. The CDR3, as DNA: TGCGCCAGCAGCCAAGGGCTCCGGGAATTGGGAGAGACCCAGTACTTC.

The chain is built from TRBV5-1 and TRBJ2-1, with TRBD2 matching 8 bases. The junction had 12 bases not matched to a gene; V was cut back by 4 bases and J by 0 bases. Germline lookup yields CDR1 SGHRS and CDR2 YFSETQ. The CDR3 covers 18 residues. The CDR3 coding sequence is TGCGCCAGCAGCCAAGTCCCGGGACTAGTTCCCTCCTACAATGAGCAGTTCTTC. It translates to CASSQVPGLVPSYNEQFF.

Comments on this clone: Germline is not matched at one junction end, which may reflect a read error. The gene calls are TRBV6-5 and TRBJ2-5; D may be TRBD2 (6 bases). The CDR3 runs to 13 residues. CDR1 and CDR2 (germline): MNHEY, SVGAGI. CDR3 nucleotide sequence: TGTGCCAGCGAAACGCCTAGCCGGGAGACCAAGTACTTC. This codes for CASETPSRETKYF.

The chain joins TRBV7-2 to TRBJ1-3, with D perhaps matching TRBD1 (6 bases). Germline CDR1 reads SGHTA; CDR2 reads FQGNSA. With 3 bases removed from V and 0 bases from J, the gap between germline ends came to 21 bases. The CDR3 is made up of 19 amino acids. CDR3 nucleotides: TGTGCCAGCAGCTTGAATGGTCTAAGGGGGGGGTTCTCTGGAAACACCATATATTTT. It specifies CASSLNGLRGGFSGNTIYF.

V gene TRBV6-5 combines with J gene TRBJ1-2; D remains ambiguous. Germline V gene lookup returns CDR1 MNHEY and CDR2 SVGAGI. This CDR3 is 13 amino acids long. V was trimmed by 5 bases and J by 4 bases, leaving 11 bases between them. The DNA of the CDR3 is TGTGCCAGCAGTCGCGGGGTCTTCTATGGCTACACCTTC. It is translated as CASSRGVFYGYTF.

This chain connects TRBV27 to TRBJ1-6; 8 bases line up with TRBD1. J lost 9 bases, V lost 3 bases, and 4 bases had no gene match. The CDR3 length is 14 residues. The germline V gene has CDR1 MNHEY and CDR2 SMNVEV (reference sequence). The CDR3 region is CASSLDRVGSPLHF. The CDR3 DNA sequence: TGTGCCAGCAGTTTGGACAGGGTTGGTTCACCCCTCCACTTT.